This T cell receptor (beta chain) was sequenced in a study of blood T cell repertoires in COVID-19. Under the authors' procedure: Nucleated cell number was recorded as an estimate derived from reference gene primer amplification. Generated by immunoSEQ multiplex PCR, the TCRdb table keeps only in-frame clones and is missing some. The V and J calls and the clone size are those of that table, but D and trimming were determined from the DNA. The data show a few hundred thousand clones, around nine tenths seen once. Trimming cost V 2 bases and J 0 bases, with 11 bases left between them. The CDR3 loop spans 16 amino acids. Germline lookup yields CDR1 LGHDT and CDR2 YNNKEL (reference sequence).

The receptor comes from a woman aged 45-65 years who had been exposed to COVID-19. The sequencing sample was made of PBMCs or T cells enriched from blood (not recorded which). The genes are TRBV3-1 (or the pseudogene TRBV3-2) and TRBJ1-5, with no clear D. The CDR3 loop is CASSQLQSDSNQPQHF. CDR3 nucleotides: TGTGCCAGCAGCCAACTGCAGAGCGATAGCAATCAGCCCCAGCATTTT.